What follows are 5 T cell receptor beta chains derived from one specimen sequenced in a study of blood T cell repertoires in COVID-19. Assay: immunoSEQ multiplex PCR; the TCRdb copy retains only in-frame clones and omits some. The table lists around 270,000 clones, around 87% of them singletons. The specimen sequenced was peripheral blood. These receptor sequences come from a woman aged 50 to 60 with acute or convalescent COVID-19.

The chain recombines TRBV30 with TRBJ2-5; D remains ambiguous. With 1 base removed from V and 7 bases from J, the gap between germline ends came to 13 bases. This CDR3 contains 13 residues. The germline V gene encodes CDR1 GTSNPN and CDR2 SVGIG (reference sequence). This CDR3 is CAWSGVRPGTQYF. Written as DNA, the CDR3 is TGTGCCTGGAGTGGGGTCCGGCCGGGGACCCAGTACTTC.

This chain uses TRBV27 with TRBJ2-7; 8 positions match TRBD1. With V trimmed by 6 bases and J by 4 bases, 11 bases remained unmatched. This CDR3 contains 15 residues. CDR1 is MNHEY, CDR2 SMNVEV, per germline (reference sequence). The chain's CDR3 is CASSFGGQGLYEQYF. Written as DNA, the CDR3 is TGTGCCAGCAGCTTCGGTGGACAGGGTTTGTACGAGCAGTACTTC.

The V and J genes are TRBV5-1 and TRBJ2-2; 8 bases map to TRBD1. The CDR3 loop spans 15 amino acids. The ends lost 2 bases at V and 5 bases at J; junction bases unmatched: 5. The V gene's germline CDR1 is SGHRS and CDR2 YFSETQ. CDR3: CASSFTTGDTGELFF. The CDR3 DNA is TGCGCCAGCAGCTTTACGACAGGGGATACCGGGGAGCTGTTTTTT.

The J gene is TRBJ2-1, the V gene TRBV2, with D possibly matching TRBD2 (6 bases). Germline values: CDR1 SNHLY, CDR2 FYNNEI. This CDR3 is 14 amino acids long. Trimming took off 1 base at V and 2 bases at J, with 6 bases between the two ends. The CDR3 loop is CASSEGGTYNEQFF. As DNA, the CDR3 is TGTGCCAGCAGTGAAGGCGGGACCTACAATGAGCAGTTCTTC.

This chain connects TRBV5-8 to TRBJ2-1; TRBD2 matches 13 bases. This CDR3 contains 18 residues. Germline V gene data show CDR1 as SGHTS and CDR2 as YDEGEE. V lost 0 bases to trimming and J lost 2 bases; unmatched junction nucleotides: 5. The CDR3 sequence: CASSLGLAGGFTYNEQFF. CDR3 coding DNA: TGTGCCAGCAGCTTGGGACTAGCGGGAGGATTTACCTACAATGAGCAGTTCTTC.